The 27 T cell receptor beta chains below all came from one sample that was sequenced in a study of T cells after posttransplantation cyclophosphamide. TCRdb's copy holds only in-frame clones and misses some; the assay was immunoSEQ multiplex PCR. Recorded here are approximately 35,000 clones, with no singletons, and the ten leading clones hold under 5.5%. Input material: PBMCs. The receptors shown here come from a woman aged 30 to 39 in good health and a related stem cell transplant donor.

This clone was counted only a few times. This chain connects TRBV6-2 or TRBV6-3 to TRBJ2-3, with TRBD2 matching 7 bases. From germline, CDR1 is MNHEY and CDR2 SVGEGT. The CDR3 spans 14 residues. The trim removed 3 bases at V and 3 bases at J, leaving 3 bases unmatched. This CDR3 is CASSYLAETDTQYF. DNA of the CDR3: TGTGCCAGCAGTTATCTAGCGGAAACAGATACGCAGTATTTT.

This clone was detected ten times or more. V usage is TRBV9 and J usage is TRBJ2-2, with 9 bases identical to TRBD2. CDR3 length: 15 amino acids. J was trimmed by 7 bases and V by 0 bases; bases with no gene match: 4. Germline V CDR1 and CDR2: SGDLS, YYNGEE. CDR3 nucleotide sequence: TGTGCCAGCAGCGTAGAAGCGGGGGGAATCGGGGAGCTGTTTTTT. Translated: CASSVEAGGIGELFF. The whole variable domain, filled in from reference TRBV9 and TRBJ2-2, reads DSGVTQTPKHLITATGQRVTLRCSPRSGDLSVYWYQQSLDQGLQFLIQYYNGEERAKGNILERFSAQQFPDLHSELNLSSLELGDSALYFCASSVEAGGIGELFFGEGSRLTVL.

The chain combines TRBV28 with TRBJ1-5; TRBD1 matches at 7 bases. CDR1 is MDHEN, CDR2 SYDVKM, per germline. The CDR3 consists of 14 residues. V lost 5 bases to trimming and J lost 0 bases; unmatched junction nucleotides: 1. This chain's CDR3 is CASSGTVSNQPQHF. Here the CDR3 DNA reads TGTGCCAGCAGTGGGACAGTTAGCAATCAGCCCCAGCATTTT. Full variable domain (remainder filled in from reference TRBV28 and TRBJ1-5): DVKVTQSSRYLVKRTGEKVFLECVQDMDHENMFWYRQDPGLGLRLIYFSYDVKMKEKGDIPEGYSVSREKKERFSLILESASTNQTSMYLCASSGTVSNQPQHFGDGTRLSIL.

This clone was seen many times. The chain employs TRBV18 and TRBJ1-5; 7 nucleotides line up with TRBD1. With 5 bases clipped from V and 3 bases from J, the junction kept 1 base outside the gene matches. CDR1 KGHSH and CDR2 LQKENI come from the germline V gene. This CDR3 spans 13 amino acids. The CDR3 region is CASSRGPNQPQHF. As DNA, the CDR3 is TGTGCCAGCTCAAGGGGGCCCAATCAGCCCCAGCATTTT.

This clone was recorded at least ten times. The chain uses TRBV5-1 and TRBJ1-1; 7 positions agree with TRBD1. The CDR3 spans 13 residues. Germline trimming cut 4 bases from V and 3 bases from J; bases unmatched to any gene: 3. CDR1 and CDR2 (germline): SGHRS, YFSETQ. CDR3 sequence (DNA): TGCGCCAGCAGCCCCGACAGGGACACTGAAGCTTTCTTT. It translates to CASSPDRDTEAFF.

In its sample, this clone was seen many times. This chain connects TRBV19 to TRBJ2-7; TRBD2 matches 13 bases. With 5 bases clipped from V and 5 bases from J, the junction kept 6 bases outside the gene matches. Germline CDR1 is LNHDA and CDR2 is SQIVND (reference sequence). The CDR3 consists of 15 residues. The CDR3 DNA follows: TGTGCCAGTAGTGAGACTAGCGGGGGGATCGACGAGCAGTACTTC. Translated: CASSETSGGIDEQYF.

This clone was observed many times. This sequence joins TRBV10-3 and TRBJ1-5; the D is unclear. Trimming removed 3 bases at V and 4 bases at J, with 4 bases between. Germline V gene sequence: CDR1 ENHRY, CDR2 SYGVKD. The length of the CDR3 is 12 residues. The CDR3 loop is CAISDRNQPQHF. The CDR3 DNA is TGTGCCATCAGTGACAGAAATCAGCCCCAGCATTTT.

This clone was observed a few times. This chain connects TRBV12-5 to TRBJ1-5; D is unresolved. This CDR3 has 16 residues. The germline CDR1 and CDR2 sequences are LGHNT and FRNRAP. Deletions cut 2 bases from V and 0 bases from J, with 11 bases between. CDR3 bases: TGTGCTAGTGGTTTGACCGGGTTAAATAGCAATCAGCCCCAGCATTTT. As protein: CASGLTGLNSNQPQHF. Variable domain in full (rest from reference TRBV12-5 and TRBJ1-5): DARVTQTPRHKVTEMGQEVTMRCQPILGHNTVFWYRQTMMQGLELLAYFRNRAPLDDSGMPKDRFSAEMPDATLATLKIQPSEPRDSAVYFCASGLTGLNSNQPQHFGDGTRLSIL.

This clone was seen ten or more times. The rearrangement links TRBV12-3 or TRBV12-4 to TRBJ2-5; TRBD2 matches at 9 bases. The CDR3 runs 14 residues. Germline trimming cut 8 bases from V and 3 bases from J; bases unmatched to any gene: 7. This CDR3 reads CASRRSSGKETQYF. CDR3 DNA sequence: TGTGCCAGCCGACGGTCTAGCGGGAAAGAGACCCAGTACTTC.

This clone was observed at least ten times. The sample carries other DNA sequences with the same CDR3. V usage is TRBV6-5 and J usage is TRBJ1-2; 10 bases align to TRBD1. The germline V gene has CDR1 MNHEY and CDR2 SVGAGI. The CDR3 has 15 residues. V was clipped by 2 bases and J by 4 bases; unmatched bases: 4. The CDR3 loop is CASSYRGQGSYGYTF. In DNA, the CDR3 is TGTGCCAGCAGTTACCGGGGACAGGGGTCCTATGGCTACACCTTC.

This sequence joins TRBV13 and TRBJ2-7, with D maybe TRBD2 (6 bases). The V gene lost 4 bases and the J gene lost 4 bases, with 20 bases spanning the gap. The CDR3 covers 16 residues. The germline V gene encodes CDR1 PRHDT and CDR2 FYEKMQ (reference sequence). In DNA form, the CDR3 reads TGTGCCAGCAGCTCCCCCCTGAGGGCGGGAAAATACGAGCAGTACTTC. This codes for CASSSPLRAGKYEQYF.

This clone was detected many times. The rearrangement joins TRBV12-3 or TRBV12-4 to TRBJ1-2, with 8 nucleotides matching TRBD1. CDR3 size: 13 residues. Trimming cost V 6 bases and J 8 bases; bases outside gene matches: 8. In DNA form, the CDR3 reads TGTGCCAGCAGACAAGACAGGGGTCAAGGCTACACCTTC. It encodes CASRQDRGQGYTF.

This clone was seen only a few times. The chain joins TRBV4-1 to TRBJ1-1; 7 bases align to TRBD1. The J segment lost 4 bases and the V segment lost 5 bases, leaving 19 bases of the junction unmatched. Germline values: CDR1 MGHRA, CDR2 YSYEKL. The CDR3 consists of 18 residues. The CDR3 DNA is TGCGCCAGCAGCAAGGGGGTTCGAGGGGGCGCGACGTTCACTGAAGCTTTCTTT. This codes for CASSKGVRGGATFTEAFF.

This clone has at least ten counts. The CDR3 nucleotides read TGTGCCAGTACCAAGGGACAGACTAACACTGAAGCTTTCTTT. It is translated as CASTKGQTNTEAFF. The gene calls are TRBV19 and TRBJ1-1; TRBD1 aligns across 7 bases. The V gene's germline CDR1 is LNHDA and CDR2 SQIVND (reference sequence). The V gene end was trimmed by 7 bases and the J gene end by 2 bases; junction bases not matched to a gene: 7. The CDR3 has 14 residues.

This clone showed up many times. This chain joins TRBV7-8 and TRBJ2-2; D may be TRBD1 (5 bases). CDR3 length: 14 amino acids. Germline V gene lookup returns CDR1 SGHVS and CDR2 FQNEAQ. Trimming took off 4 bases at V and 5 bases at J, with 11 bases between the two ends. The CDR3 loop reads CASSSRTNTGELFF. The DNA for the CDR3 is TGTGCCAGCAGCTCCCGGACAAATACCGGGGAGCTGTTTTTT.

This clone was seen many times. This chain uses TRBV6-2 or TRBV6-3 with TRBJ2-7; 11 positions match TRBD1. V lost 7 bases to trimming and J lost 5 bases; unmatched junction nucleotides: 7. In germline, CDR1 is MNHEY, CDR2 SVGEGT. This CDR3 region has 14 residues. The CDR3 DNA sequence: TGTGCCAGCACCCACCGGACAGGGGGCGACGAGCAGTACTTC. Encoded protein: CASTHRTGGDEQYF.

This clone was counted between two and nine times. The chain combines TRBV27 with TRBJ2-5; TRBD2 aligns across 11 bases. The CDR3 spans 14 residues. Germline CDR1 MNHEY, CDR2 SMNVEV (reference sequence). J lost 9 bases, V lost 2 bases, and 5 bases had no gene match. CDR3 in amino acids: CASSLTTSGEPQYF. CDR3 nucleotide sequence: TGTGCCAGCAGTTTAACGACTAGCGGGGAGCCCCAGTACTTC.

There are many counts of this clone. V usage is TRBV18 and J usage is TRBJ2-1, with 7 bases identical to TRBD2. Germline V gene sequence: CDR1 KGHSH, CDR2 LQKENI. Trimming cost V 3 bases and J 5 bases; bases outside gene matches: 7. There are 15 residues in the CDR3. The CDR3 DNA reads TGTGCCAGCTCACCCCGGGGAGGGAGGAACAATGAGCAGTTCTTC. Translated: CASSPRGGRNNEQFF.

This clone appeared many times. The V gene is TRBV6-1, the J gene TRBJ1-6, with TRBD1 as a possible D gene (5 bases). V was clipped by 1 base and J by 5 bases, with 15 bases between them. The CDR3 runs to 17 residues. Germline values: CDR1 MNHNS, CDR2 SASEGT. CDR3 sequence: CASSEVVPQGDNSPLHF. In DNA, the CDR3 is TGTGCCAGCAGTGAAGTAGTCCCCCAGGGTGATAATTCACCCCTCCACTTT.

This clone was recorded at least ten times. This sequence joins TRBV6-4 and TRBJ2-5; 10 bases match TRBD1. Trimming removed 8 bases from V and 1 base from J; junction bases left unmatched: 13. The length of the CDR3 is 17 residues. Germline V gene sequence: CDR1 MRHNA, CDR2 SNTAGT. The CDR3 DNA is TGTGCCAGCGACCGGGGGCTCCGGGACAGGGGCCAAGAGACCCAGTACTTC. It translates to CASDRGLRDRGQETQYF.

This clone was found many times. The CDR3, as DNA: TGTGCCAGCTCACGCCAGGACAGCATCTCTGGAAACACCATATATTTT. Translated: CASSRQDSISGNTIYF. The chain employs TRBV18 and TRBJ1-3; maybe TRBD1 (6 bases). V dropped 4 bases and J dropped 0 bases, with 13 bases sitting between them. Germline CDR1 reads KGHSH; CDR2 reads LQKENI. There are 16 residues in the CDR3.

In its sample, this clone was seen many times. This sequence joins TRBV28 and TRBJ1-4; 12 bases fit TRBD1. Germline trimming cut 5 bases from V and 3 bases from J; bases unmatched to any gene: 7. The CDR3 extends over 17 amino acids. Germline V lookup: CDR1 MDHEN, CDR2 SYDVKM. The CDR3 sequence is CASSLGQGAIANEKLFF. CDR3 in DNA: TGTGCCAGCAGTCTGGGACAGGGGGCTATTGCTAATGAAAAACTGTTTTTT.

This clone was counted ten times or more. J is TRBJ2-7 and V is TRBV6-6; 7 bases fit TRBD1. Trimming took 2 bases from V and 5 from J; bases not matched to a gene: 9. The germline gives CDR1 MNHNY, CDR2 SVGAGI (reference sequence). CDR3 length: 15 residues. CDR3 bases: TGTGCCAGCAGTTACCCGACAGGGAAGGTGGACGAGCAGTACTTC. Residues: CASSYPTGKVDEQYF.

The chain couples TRBV19 to TRBJ1-2, with D hard to call. The V gene lost 7 bases and the J gene lost 3 bases, with 12 bases spanning the gap. Germline CDR1 is LNHDA and CDR2 is SQIVND (reference sequence). The CDR3 covers 13 residues. DNA of the CDR3: TGTGCCAGTATCGGCACAGTACACTATGGCTACACCTTC. Protein: CASIGTVHYGYTF. Based on the CDR3 plus reference TRBV19 and TRBJ1-2, the full variable domain is DGGITQSPKYLFRKEGQNVTLSCEQNLNHDAMYWYRQDPGQGLRLIYYSQIVNDFQKGDIAEGYSVSREKKESFPLTVTSAQKNPTAFYLCASIGTVHYGYTFGSGTRLTVV.

This clone has a count of ten or more. This chain connects TRBV30 to TRBJ1-3; D unresolved. Trimming left V 5 bases short and J 0 bases short, with 8 bases between. Per the germline V gene, CDR1 is GTSNPN and CDR2 is SVGIG (reference sequence). The length of the CDR3 is 13 residues. This CDR3 reads CAWDILSGNTIYF. The CDR3 region has the DNA TGTGCCTGGGACATCCTCTCTGGAAACACCATATATTTT.

This clone was counted ten times or more. The chain recombines TRBV5-1 with TRBJ1-6; no firm D call. The ends were cut back, 2 bases at V and 8 bases at J, with 14 bases in the middle. The CDR3 sequence is 15 residues long. Germline V gene lookup returns CDR1 SGHRS and CDR2 YFSETQ. CDR3 nucleotides: TGCGCCAGCAGCTTCTCGGGTTACGTGTATTCACCCCTCCACTTT. Its protein is CASSFSGYVYSPLHF.

In its sample, this clone was seen many times. The V gene is TRBV7-9, the J gene TRBJ1-5; the D gene is possibly TRBD1 (6 bases). The CDR3 runs to 15 residues. Between the trimmed V and J ends, which lost 5 bases and 2 bases, there was a span of 13 bases. CDR1 and CDR2 from the germline V gene are SEHNR and FQNEAQ (reference sequence). CDR3 coding DNA: TGTGCCAGCAGCCCAGGGGTGGGGGGCAATCAGCCCCAGCATTTT. Translating it yields CASSPGVGGNQPQHF. The full variable domain, completed using reference TRBV7-9 and TRBJ1-5, is DTGVSQNPRHKITKRGQNVTFRCDPISEHNRLYWYRQTLGQGPEFLTYFQNEAQLEKSRLLSDRFSAERPKGSFSTLEIQRTEQGDSAMYLCASSPGVGGNQPQHFGDGTRLSIL.